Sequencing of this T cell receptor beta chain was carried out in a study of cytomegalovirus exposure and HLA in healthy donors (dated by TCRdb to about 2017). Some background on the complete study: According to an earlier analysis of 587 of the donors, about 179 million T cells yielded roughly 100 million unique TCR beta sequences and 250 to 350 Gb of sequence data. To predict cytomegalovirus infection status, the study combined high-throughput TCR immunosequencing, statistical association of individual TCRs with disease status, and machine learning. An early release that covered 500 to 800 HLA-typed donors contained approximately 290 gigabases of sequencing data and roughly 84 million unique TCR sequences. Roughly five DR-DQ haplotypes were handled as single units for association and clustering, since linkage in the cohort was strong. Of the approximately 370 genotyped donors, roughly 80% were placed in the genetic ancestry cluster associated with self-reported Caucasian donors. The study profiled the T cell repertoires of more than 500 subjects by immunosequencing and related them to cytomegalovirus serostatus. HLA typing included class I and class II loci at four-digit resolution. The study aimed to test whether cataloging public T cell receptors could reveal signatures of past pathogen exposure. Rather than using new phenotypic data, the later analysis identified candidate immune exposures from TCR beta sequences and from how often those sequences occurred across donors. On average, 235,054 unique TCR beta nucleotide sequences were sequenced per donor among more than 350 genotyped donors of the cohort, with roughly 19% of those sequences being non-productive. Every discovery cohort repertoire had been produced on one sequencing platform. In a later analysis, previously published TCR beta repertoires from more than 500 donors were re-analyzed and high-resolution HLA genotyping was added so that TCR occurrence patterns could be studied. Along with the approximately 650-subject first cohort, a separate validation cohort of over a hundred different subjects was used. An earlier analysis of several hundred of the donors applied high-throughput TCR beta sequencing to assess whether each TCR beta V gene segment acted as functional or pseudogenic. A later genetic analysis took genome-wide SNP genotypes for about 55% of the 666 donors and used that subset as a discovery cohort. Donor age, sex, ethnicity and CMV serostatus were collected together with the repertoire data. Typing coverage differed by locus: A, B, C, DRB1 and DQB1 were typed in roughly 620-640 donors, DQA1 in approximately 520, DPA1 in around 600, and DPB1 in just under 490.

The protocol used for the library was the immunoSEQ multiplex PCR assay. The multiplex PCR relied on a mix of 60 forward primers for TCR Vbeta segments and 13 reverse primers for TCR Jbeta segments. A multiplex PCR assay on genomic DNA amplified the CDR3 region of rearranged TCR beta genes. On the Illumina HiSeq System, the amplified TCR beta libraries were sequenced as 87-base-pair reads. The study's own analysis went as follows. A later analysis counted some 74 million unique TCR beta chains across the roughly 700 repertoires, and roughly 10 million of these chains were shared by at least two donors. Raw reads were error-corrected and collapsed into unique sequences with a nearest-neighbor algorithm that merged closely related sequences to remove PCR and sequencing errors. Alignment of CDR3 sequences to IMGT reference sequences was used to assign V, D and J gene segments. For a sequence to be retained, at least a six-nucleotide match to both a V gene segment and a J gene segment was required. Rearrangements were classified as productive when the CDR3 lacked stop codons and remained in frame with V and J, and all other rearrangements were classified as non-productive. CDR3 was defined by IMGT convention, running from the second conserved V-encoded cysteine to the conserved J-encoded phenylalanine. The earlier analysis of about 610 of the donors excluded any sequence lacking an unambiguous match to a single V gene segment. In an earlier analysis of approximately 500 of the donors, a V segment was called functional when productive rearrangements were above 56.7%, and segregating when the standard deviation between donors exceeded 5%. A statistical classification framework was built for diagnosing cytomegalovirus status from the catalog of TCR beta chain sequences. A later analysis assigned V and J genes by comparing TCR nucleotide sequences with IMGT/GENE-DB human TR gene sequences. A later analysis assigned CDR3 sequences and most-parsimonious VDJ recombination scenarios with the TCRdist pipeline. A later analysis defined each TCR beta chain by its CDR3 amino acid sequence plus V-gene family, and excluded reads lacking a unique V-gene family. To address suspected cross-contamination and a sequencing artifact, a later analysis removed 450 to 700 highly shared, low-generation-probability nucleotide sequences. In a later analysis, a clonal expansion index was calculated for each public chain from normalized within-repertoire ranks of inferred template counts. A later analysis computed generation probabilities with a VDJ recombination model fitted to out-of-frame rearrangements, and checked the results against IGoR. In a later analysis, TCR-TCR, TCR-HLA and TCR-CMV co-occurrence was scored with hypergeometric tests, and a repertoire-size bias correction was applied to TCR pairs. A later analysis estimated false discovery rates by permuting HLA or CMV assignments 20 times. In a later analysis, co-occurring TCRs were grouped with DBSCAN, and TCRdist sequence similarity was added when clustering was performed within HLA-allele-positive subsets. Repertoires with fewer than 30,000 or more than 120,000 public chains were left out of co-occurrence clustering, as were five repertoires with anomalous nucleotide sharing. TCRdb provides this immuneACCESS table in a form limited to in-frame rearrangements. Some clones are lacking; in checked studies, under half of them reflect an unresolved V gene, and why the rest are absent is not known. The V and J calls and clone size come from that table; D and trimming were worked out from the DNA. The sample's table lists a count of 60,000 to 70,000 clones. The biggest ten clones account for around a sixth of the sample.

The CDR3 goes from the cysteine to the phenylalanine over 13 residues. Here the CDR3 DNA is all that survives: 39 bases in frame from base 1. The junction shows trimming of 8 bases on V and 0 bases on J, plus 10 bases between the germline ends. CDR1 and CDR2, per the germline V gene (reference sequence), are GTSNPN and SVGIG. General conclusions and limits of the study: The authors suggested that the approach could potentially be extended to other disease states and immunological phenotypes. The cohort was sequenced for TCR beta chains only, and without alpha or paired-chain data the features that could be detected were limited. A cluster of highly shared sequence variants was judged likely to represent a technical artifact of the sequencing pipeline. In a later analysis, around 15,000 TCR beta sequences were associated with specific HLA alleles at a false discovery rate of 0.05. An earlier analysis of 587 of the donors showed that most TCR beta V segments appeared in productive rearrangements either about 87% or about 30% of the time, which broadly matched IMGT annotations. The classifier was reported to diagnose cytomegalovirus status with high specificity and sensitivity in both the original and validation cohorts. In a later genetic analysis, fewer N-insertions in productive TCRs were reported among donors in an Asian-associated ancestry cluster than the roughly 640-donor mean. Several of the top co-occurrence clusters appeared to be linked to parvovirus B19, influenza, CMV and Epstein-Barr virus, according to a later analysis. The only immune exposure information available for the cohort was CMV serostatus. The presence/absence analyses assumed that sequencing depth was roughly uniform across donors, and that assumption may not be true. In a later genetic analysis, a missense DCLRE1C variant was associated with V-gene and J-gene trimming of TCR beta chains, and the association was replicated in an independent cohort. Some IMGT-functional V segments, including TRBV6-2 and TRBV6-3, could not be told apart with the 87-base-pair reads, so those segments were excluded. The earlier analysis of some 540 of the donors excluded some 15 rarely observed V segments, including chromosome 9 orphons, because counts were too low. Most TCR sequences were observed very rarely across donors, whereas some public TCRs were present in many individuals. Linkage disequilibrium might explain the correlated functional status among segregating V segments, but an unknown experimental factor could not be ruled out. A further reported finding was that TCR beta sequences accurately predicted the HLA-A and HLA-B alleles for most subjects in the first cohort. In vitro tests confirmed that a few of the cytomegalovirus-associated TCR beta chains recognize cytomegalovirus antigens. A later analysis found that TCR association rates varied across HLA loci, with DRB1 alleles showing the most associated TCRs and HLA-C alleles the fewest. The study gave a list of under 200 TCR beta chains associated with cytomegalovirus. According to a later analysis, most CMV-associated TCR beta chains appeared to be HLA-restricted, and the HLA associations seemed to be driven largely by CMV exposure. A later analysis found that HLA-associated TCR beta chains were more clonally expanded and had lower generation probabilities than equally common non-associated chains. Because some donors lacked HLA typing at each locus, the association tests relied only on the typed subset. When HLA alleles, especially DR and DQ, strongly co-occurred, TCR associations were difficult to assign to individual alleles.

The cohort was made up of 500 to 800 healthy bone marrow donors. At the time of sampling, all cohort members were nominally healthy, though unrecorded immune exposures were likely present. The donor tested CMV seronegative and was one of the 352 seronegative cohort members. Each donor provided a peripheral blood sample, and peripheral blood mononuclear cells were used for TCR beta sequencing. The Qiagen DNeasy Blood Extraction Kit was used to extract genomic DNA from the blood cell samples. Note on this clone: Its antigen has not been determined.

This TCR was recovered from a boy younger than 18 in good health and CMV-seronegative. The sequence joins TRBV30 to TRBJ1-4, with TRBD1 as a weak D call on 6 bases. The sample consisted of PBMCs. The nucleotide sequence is TGTGCCACCAACAGGGCAACTAATGAAAAACTGTTTTTT. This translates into CATNRATNEKLFF.